The rows below give T cell receptor beta chains drawn from one sample of a study of Graves' ophthalmopathy and Graves' hyperthyroidism. TCRdb reprocessed the multiplex PCR reads with MiXCR, giving one entry per CDR3 protein. Here the sample spans some 1.1 million distinct CDR3 sequences, about 38% being singletons. The material sequenced was peripheral blood or thyroid tissue (not recorded which). All receptors derive from an adult man with Graves' hyperthyroidism. The CDR3 runs from the conserved cysteine through the conserved F or W. A D gene is named only where the DNA matches it firmly. The listing skips clone size in some rows; elsewhere it reads once, few, many or a size class.

j_call | clone_size | v_call | d_call | cdr3_nt | cdr3_aa
TRBJ1-6 | many | TRBV14 | . | TGTGCCAGCAGCCCCTCCAGGGACGGGAATTCACCCCTCCACTTT | CASSPSRDGNSPLHF
TRBJ2-7 | many | TRBV20-1 | . | TGCAGTGTTCCAGACTACGAGCAGTACTTC | CSVPDYEQYF
TRBJ2-7 | many | TRBV20-1 | . | TGCAGTGCGGATAATTTGGGCGAGCAGTACTTC | CSADNLGEQYF
TRBJ2-7 | . | TRBV7-9 | . | TGTGCCAGCACCCTCGCGGGGAACTACGAGCAGTACTTC | CASTLAGNYEQYF
TRBJ2-7 | few | TRBV10-2 | . | TGCGCCAGCAGTGCGGCAGGCCGGCATGTGCAGTACTTC | CASSAAGRHVQYF
TRBJ1-1 | few | TRBV20-1 | TRBD1 | TGCAGTGCTAGAGATGTCGGGTACCCGGGACAGGGGGCGCTTGGAACTGAAGCTTTCTTT | CSARDVGYPGQGALGTEAFF
TRBJ2-2 | . | TRBV7-8 | . | TGTGCCAGCAGTTTATATAAAGGGACCGGGGAGCTGTTTTTT | CASSLYKGTGELFF
TRBJ1-1 | many | TRBV7-2 | . | TGTGCCAGCAGCCAATACACTGAAGCTTTCTTT | CASSQYTEAFF
TRBJ1-6 | . | TRBV19 | . | TGTGCCAGTAGTTCAGACGCCGGGCAGGGCGGATCACCCCTCCACTTT | CASSSDAGQGGSPLHF
TRBJ2-3 | . | TRBV5-5 | . | TGTGCCAGCAGCCCCGGCCTTGGGGAACTCACAGATACGCAGTATTTT | CASSPGLGELTDTQYF
TRBJ2-5 | . | TRBV6-5 | TRBD1 | TGTGCCAGCAGTTACTTGGGACAGGGCCAAGAGACCCAGTACTTC | CASSYLGQGQETQYF
TRBJ2-7 | . | TRBV30 | . | TGTGCCTGGAGTGTACAAGGGCAGTACTACGAGCAGTACTTC | CAWSVQGQYYEQYF